This TCR beta chain was captured by sequencing in a study of blood T cell repertoires in COVID-19. Recruits, aged about 18 to 100 years, lived in 20 to 30 US areas. Cohorts were assigned according to the clinical history that participants reported. A COVID-19 case was met by exposed participants within 2 weeks before study entry. Per the original methods: By means of reference gene primer amplification, nucleated cell counts were estimated. This table comes from immunoSEQ multiplex PCR, and its TCRdb copy is limited to in-frame clones, with some not included. The D gene and trimming were derived from the DNA, and the V and J assignments and clone size from that table. The sample contains fewer than 250,000 clones, about 80% of which appear only once. This clonotype was sampled from a woman aged 50 to 65 who had been exposed to COVID-19. The specimen sequenced was PBMCs or T cells enriched from blood (not recorded which).

Written as DNA, the CDR3 is TGTGCCACCAGCAGGGGCTCGGGAAGCGGGGGAAACACCGGGGAGCTGTTTTTT. It specifies CATSRGSGSGGNTGELFF. This rearrangement joins TRBV15 to TRBJ2-2; TRBD2 matches 8 bases. Germline V CDR1 and CDR2: LNHNV, YYDKDF (reference sequence). Trimming at V came to 3 bases and at J to 2 bases, leaving 11 bases not matched to a gene. This CDR3 has 18 amino acids.